This is a list of T cell receptor beta chains from one sample in a study of a mutant IDH1 vaccine in newly diagnosed glioma. Clones were read by immunoSEQ multiplex PCR, and TCRdb kept only the in-frame ones, dropping some. The table shows around 50,000 clones, with about 81% occurring only once. What these receptors recognize is not known. The sequencing here drew on PBMCs, taken from a glioma patient whose treatment included an IDH1 peptide vaccine. The receptors were sampled from a woman aged 25-40 years with glioma. Some clones in this sample may be carry-over from other donors' samples. The CDR3 runs from the conserved cysteine through the conserved F or W. A D gene is named only where the DNA matches it firmly. Clone size is not always given. Where it is, it says once, few, many or a class for expanded clones.

clone_size	j_call	cdr3_length	v_call	d_call	cdr3_aa	cdr3_nt
.	TRBJ2-7	13	TRBV4-1	.	CASSQRTSYEQYF	TGCGCCAGCAGCCAAAGGACCTCCTACGAGCAGTACTTC
.	TRBJ2-1	16	TRBV2	TRBD1	CASRGDRASSYNEQFF	TGTGCCAGCAGGGGGGACAGGGCGAGCTCCTACAATGAGCAGTTCTTC
.	TRBJ1-5	16	TRBV2	TRBD1	CASSSRDREEHQPQHF	TGTGCCAGCAGTTCACGGGACAGGGAGGAACATCAGCCCCAGCATTTT
.	TRBJ2-5	16	TRBV5-6	TRBD2	CASSLVAGGIQETQYF	TGTGCCAGCAGCTTGGTAGCGGGAGGAATCCAAGAGACCCAGTACTTC
.	TRBJ2-7	15	TRBV29-1	TRBD2	CSVEGGLAGSYEQYF	TGCAGCGTTGAAGGGGGACTAGCGGGATCCTACGAGCAGTACTTC
.	TRBJ2-7	14	TRBV4-1	TRBD1	CASSLPDRADEQYF	TGCGCCAGCAGCCTACCGGACAGGGCCGACGAGCAGTACTTC
.	TRBJ2-1	15	TRBV10-1	.	CASSESGTSRNEQFF	TGCGCCAGCAGTGAGTCGGGGACCTCTCGCAATGAGCAGTTCTTC
.	TRBJ2-5	14	TRBV27	.	CASSLSPQGETQYF	TGTGCCAGCAGTTTATCCCCGCAGGGAGAGACCCAGTACTTC
.	TRBJ2-1	15	TRBV27	.	CASSWTGTFYNEQFF	TGTGCCAGCAGTTGGACCGGGACTTTCTACAATGAGCAGTTCTTC
.	TRBJ2-2	16	TRBV7-3	.	CASSLNQGGNTGELFF	TGTGCCAGCAGCTTAAATCAGGGAGGTAACACCGGGGAGCTGTTTTTT
.	TRBJ1-1	15	TRBV29-1	.	CSVEGSLTGLTEAFF	TGCAGCGTTGAAGGATCACTAACAGGGCTCACTGAAGCTTTCTTT
.	TRBJ1-1	16	TRBV7-8	.	CASSFLGETVDTEAFF	TGTGCCAGTAGCTTCCTCGGGGAGACGGTAGACACTGAAGCTTTCTTT
.	TRBJ1-2	14	TRBV30	TRBD1	CAWRTQGGSYGYTF	TGTGCCTGGAGAACCCAGGGGGGGTCCTATGGCTACACCTTC
once	TRBJ2-2	11	TRBV29-1	.	CSVVSTGELFF	TGCAGCGTTGTCAGCACCGGGGAGCTGTTTTTT
.	TRBJ1-4	16	TRBV4-1	.	CASRTPGRATNEKLFF	TGCGCCAGCAGGACTCCAGGCCGGGCAACTAATGAAAAACTGTTTTTT
.	TRBJ2-3	14	TRBV6-6	.	CASGTGLSTDTQYF	TGTGCCAGCGGTACCGGGCTCAGCACAGATACGCAGTATTTT
.	TRBJ2-1	15	TRBV5-4	TRBD2	CASSLSGRAFNEQFF	TGTGCCAGCAGCCTTAGCGGGAGGGCCTTCAATGAGCAGTTCTTC
few	TRBJ1-5	14	TRBV4-1	.	CASSLGGGNQPQHF	TGCGCCAGCAGCCTTGGGGGGGGGAATCAGCCCCAGCATTTT
.	TRBJ1-2	16	TRBV10-3	TRBD1	CAISVGTGLFSYGYTF	TGTGCCATCAGTGTAGGGACAGGCCTTTTTAGCTATGGCTACACCTTC
.	TRBJ1-1	15	TRBV5-1	.	CASSLEVHRNTEAFF	TGCGCCAGCAGCTTGGAGGTACATAGGAACACTGAAGCTTTCTTT
.	TRBJ2-3	15	TRBV4-1	TRBD1	CASSQDRDRGGTQYF	TGCGCCAGCAGCCAAGATCGGGACAGAGGGGGTACGCAGTATTTT
.	TRBJ2-5	15	TRBV7-9	.	CASSPLGLVQETQYF	TGTGCCAGCAGCCCCCTCGGGCTCGTACAAGAGACCCAGTACTTC
once	TRBJ2-7	13	TRBV6-1	.	CASSAGRSYEQYF	TGTGCCAGCAGTGCGGGGAGATCCTACGAGCAGTACTTC
.	TRBJ2-3	16	TRBV5-8	.	CASSLGQATLRDTQYF	TGTGCCAGCAGCTTGGGACAGGCCACCTTGAGAGATACGCAGTATTTT
.	TRBJ2-7	15	TRBV30	.	CAWSASVPRVYEQYF	TGTGCCTGGAGTGCTAGCGTCCCGCGGGTCTACGAGCAGTACTTC
.	TRBJ1-2	16	TRBV19	TRBD1	CASSIVPGQVIYGYTF	TGTGCCAGTAGTATAGTCCCGGGACAGGTGATCTATGGCTACACCTTC
.	TRBJ1-2	14	TRBV10-2	.	CASIQGPSSYGYTF	TGCGCCAGCATCCAGGGACCGAGTAGCTATGGCTACACCTTC
once	TRBJ1-1	15	TRBV25-1	TRBD1	CASSESGTGLWRPFF	TGTGCCAGCAGTGAATCTGGGACAGGGCTATGGAGGCCTTTCTTT
.	TRBJ1-1	14	TRBV28	.	CASSFSTRNTEAFF	TGTGCCAGCAGTTTCTCCACCCGGAACACTGAAGCTTTCTTT
.	TRBJ1-2	16	TRBV28	.	CASSYIQGDLNYGYTF	TGTGCCAGCAGTTACATACAGGGCGACCTCAACTATGGCTACACCTTC
.	TRBJ2-4	15	TRBV6-6	TRBD1	CASRNYRDRGNIQYF	TGTGCCAGCAGAAATTACCGGGACAGGGGAAACATTCAGTACTTC
.	TRBJ2-7	14	TRBV7-9	TRBD2	CASSGGGYSYEQYF	TGTGCCAGCAGCGGCGGGGGATACTCCTACGAGCAGTACTTC
.	TRBJ1-2	16	TRBV9	.	CASSDSAEGGNYGYTF	TGTGCCAGCAGCGACTCCGCGGAGGGGGGCAACTATGGCTACACCTTC
once	TRBJ2-3	16	TRBV5-6	.	CASTGRAGVPTDTQYF	TGTGCCAGCACAGGCCGGGCAGGGGTCCCAACAGATACGCAGTATTTT
.	TRBJ1-2	16	TRBV5-4	TRBD1	CASSTTSGQGAYGYTF	TGTGCCAGCAGCACAACGAGCGGACAGGGGGCGTATGGCTACACCTTC
.	TRBJ2-7	15	TRBV6-6	TRBD2	CASRYLAGDGYEQYF	TGTGCCAGCAGGTACTTAGCGGGAGACGGATACGAGCAGTACTTC
.	TRBJ1-4	12	TRBV30	.	CAWSVREGRLFF	TGTGCCTGGAGTGTACGGGAAGGTAGACTGTTTTTT
.	TRBJ2-2	15	TRBV6-5	.	CASSLWQGHTGELFF	TGTGCCAGCAGTTTGTGGCAGGGTCACACCGGGGAGCTGTTTTTT
once	TRBJ1-1	13	TRBV19	.	CASGRAPNTEAFF	TGTGCCAGCGGCCGGGCACCGAACACTGAAGCTTTCTTT
.	TRBJ2-7	16	TRBV9	TRBD2	CASSVGGGGSSYEQYF	TGTGCCAGCAGCGTGGGGGGAGGCGGGAGCTCCTACGAGCAGTACTTC
.	TRBJ1-4	14	TRBV19	.	CASRDKGTNEKLFF	TGTGCCAGTAGAGACAAGGGAACTAATGAAAAACTGTTTTTT
.	TRBJ2-3	15	TRBV6-1	TRBD1	CASSERDRGGDTQYF	TGTGCCAGCAGTGAAAGGGACAGGGGGGGGGATACGCAGTATTTT
.	TRBJ1-1	12	TRBV10-3	.	CAIREGVTEAFF	TGTGCCATCAGGGAGGGTGTCACTGAAGCTTTCTTT
.	TRBJ2-5	15	TRBV7-9	.	CASSPTPWGQETQYF	TGTGCCAGCAGCCCAACCCCCTGGGGCCAAGAGACCCAGTACTTC
.	TRBJ2-5	14	TRBV11-3	TRBD2	CASSPGTSVETQYF	TGTGCCAGCAGCCCCGGGACTAGCGTAGAGACCCAGTACTTC
.	TRBJ1-1	14	TRBV18	.	CASSPPGGAGEAFF	TGTGCCAGCTCACCACCGGGAGGGGCTGGTGAAGCTTTCTTT
.	TRBJ2-1	16	TRBV4-2	.	CASSQGVIALNNEQFF	TGTGCCAGCAGCCAAGGAGTTATAGCGCTCAACAATGAGCAGTTCTTC
.	TRBJ1-1	14	TRBV2	.	CASSRGPRNTEAFF	TGTGCCAGCAGTCGGGGCCCCAGGAACACTGAAGCTTTCTTT
.	TRBJ2-7	15	TRBV18	TRBD1	CASSPSQGATDEQYF	TGTGCCAGCTCACCAAGCCAGGGGGCTACGGACGAGCAGTACTTC
.	TRBJ2-7	14	TRBV19	.	CASNKGGIGLEQYF	TGTGCCAGTAATAAGGGGGGGATCGGGCTCGAGCAGTACTTC
once	TRBJ2-3	16	TRBV15	.	CATSGEGGRSTDTQYF	TGTGCCACCAGCGGCGAGGGGGGGAGGAGCACAGATACGCAGTATTTT
.	TRBJ2-5	13	TRBV2	.	CASTGTGKETQYF	TGTGCCAGCACCGGAACGGGGAAAGAGACCCAGTACTTC
.	TRBJ1-4	14	TRBV5-1	.	CASSLGRSNEKLFF	TGCGCCAGCAGCTTGGGGAGATCTAATGAAAAACTGTTTTTT
.	TRBJ2-5	16	TRBV6-4	TRBD2	CASSPTGTSDLETQYF	TGTGCCAGCAGTCCGACCGGGACTAGTGATTTAGAGACCCAGTACTTC
.	TRBJ2-2	16	TRBV5-1	.	CASRGIATANTGELFF	TGCGCCAGCAGGGGTATTGCGACAGCGAACACCGGGGAGCTGTTTTTT
.	TRBJ1-1	14	TRBV7-9	TRBD1	CASSREGQATEAFF	TGTGCCAGCAGCCGCGAGGGACAGGCCACTGAAGCTTTCTTT
few	TRBJ1-5	15	TRBV4-2	.	CASSQASNSNQPQHF	TGTGCCAGCAGCCAAGCCAGTAACAGCAATCAGCCCCAGCATTTT
.	TRBJ1-1	18	TRBV11-2	TRBD1	CASSSYPNPDRGNTEAFF	TGTGCCAGCAGCTCGTATCCAAACCCTGACAGGGGGAACACTGAAGCTTTCTTT
.	TRBJ2-5	18	TRBV7-6	TRBD1	CASSLPGQGYPHQETQYF	TGTGCCAGCAGCTTACCGGGACAGGGCTATCCTCACCAAGAGACCCAGTACTTC
.	TRBJ2-5	13	TRBV29-1	TRBD2	CSVEDGLAETQYF	TGCAGCGTTGAAGACGGACTAGCGGAGACCCAGTACTTC